These T cell receptor beta chains were read from a single sample in a study of T cell responses to AZD1222 COVID-19 vaccine. Produced via immunoSEQ multiplex PCR; TCRdb's table is partial and in-frame only. The top ten hold roughly 4.3% of the sample, which has tens of thousands of clones, approximately 88% seen once. The sequencing used peripheral blood, collected on day 0 of MenACWY control vaccination. These receptors originate from an adult in good health. The CDR3 runs from the conserved cysteine through the conserved F or W. A D gene is named only where the DNA matches it firmly. Size values are once, few and many counts, or a class for expanded clones, and some rows have none.

j_call | d_call | clone_size | v_call | cdr3_aa | cdr3_nt
TRBJ1-6 | NA | NA | TRBV5-1 | CASTVLDRDNSPLHF | TGCGCCAGCACCGTTCTTGACAGAGACAATTCACCCCTCCACTTT
TRBJ2-2 | TRBD2 | NA | TRBV19 | CASSILWTSGTALGGELFF | TGTGCCAGTAGTATTCTTTGGACTAGCGGGACCGCCTTGGGCGGGGAGCTGTTTTTT
TRBJ2-7 | NA | NA | TRBV5-5 | CASSLAVEAYEQYF | TGTGCCAGCAGCTTGGCTGTTGAGGCTTACGAGCAGTACTTC
TRBJ2-1 | TRBD2 | NA | TRBV30 | CASTASGGGNEQFF | TGTGCCTCCACCGCTAGCGGGGGGGGCAATGAGCAGTTCTTC
TRBJ1-3 | NA | NA | TRBV28 | CASRTSGNTIYF | TGTGCCAGCAGGACCTCTGGAAACACCATATATTTT
TRBJ2-1 | NA | NA | TRBV5-1 | CASSFGSGAYNEQFF | TGCGCCAGCAGCTTTGGTAGCGGAGCCTACAATGAGCAGTTCTTC
TRBJ2-7 | TRBD2 | NA | TRBV29-1 | CSVRPTTRGTEQYF | TGCAGCGTTCGACCCACTACGCGGGGGACCGAGCAGTACTTC
TRBJ1-2 | TRBD1 | NA | TRBV7-2 | CAYRLGTEYGYTF | TGTGCCTATAGGTTGGGGACAGAGTATGGCTACACCTTC
TRBJ1-4 | TRBD1 | NA | TRBV2 | CASSEGGQGADEKLFF | TGTGCCAGCAGTGAAGGGGGACAGGGGGCTGATGAAAAACTGTTTTTT
TRBJ2-3 | TRBD2 | NA | TRBV4-1 | CASSRAPGGGLQTDTQYF | TGCGCCAGCAGCCGTGCACCCGGGGGGGGTTTGCAAACAGATACGCAGTATTTT
TRBJ2-2 | NA | NA | TRBV7-9 | CASSSNRVVNTGELFF | TGTGCCAGCAGCTCAAACAGGGTCGTGAACACCGGGGAGCTGTTTTTT
TRBJ2-4 | TRBD2 | NA | TRBV6-2/TRBV6-3 | CASSPGLRGGVIQYF | TGTGCCAGCAGTCCGGGACTAAGAGGCGGGGTCATTCAGTACTTC
TRBJ1-4 | TRBD1 | NA | TRBV4-2 | CASSQDLFGTGDEKLFF | TGTGCCAGCAGCCAAGATTTGTTCGGGACAGGGGATGAAAAACTGTTTTTT
TRBJ2-3 | TRBD1 | NA | TRBV28 | CASSLLGTAYVDTQYF | TGTGCCAGCAGTTTACTCGGGACAGCTTATGTAGATACGCAGTATTTT
TRBJ2-3 | NA | NA | TRBV7-2 | CASSLRGEDTQYF | TGTGCCAGCAGCTTGAGGGGCGAGGATACGCAGTATTTT
TRBJ1-4 | NA | NA | TRBV24-1 | CATSENQGANEKLFF | TGTGCCACCAGTGAAAACCAGGGAGCTAATGAAAAACTGTTTTTT
TRBJ2-1 | NA | NA | TRBV19 | CASSTRLARSYNEQFF | TGTGCCAGTAGTACCCGGCTAGCCCGTTCCTACAATGAGCAGTTCTTC
TRBJ2-2 | TRBD2 | once | TRBV6-6 | CASSPAGGLAGELFF | TGTGCCAGCAGTCCAGCGGGAGGGCTTGCCGGGGAGCTGTTTTTT
TRBJ1-1 | NA | medium-sized | TRBV6-1 | CASTQGFTEAFF | TGTGCCAGCACCCAGGGGTTCACTGAAGCTTTCTTT
TRBJ2-7 | NA | NA | TRBV18 | CASSPQPRADYEQYF | TGTGCCAGCTCACCACAGCCCCGGGCGGATTACGAGCAGTACTTC
TRBJ2-2 | NA | once | TRBV13 | CASSPYTGNTGELFF | TGTGCCAGCAGCCCCTACACGGGGAACACCGGGGAGCTGTTTTTT
TRBJ1-3 | NA | NA | TRBV7-3 | CASSEGTSGNTIYF | TGTGCCAGCAGCGAGGGGACCTCTGGAAACACCATATATTTT
TRBJ2-5 | TRBD1 | NA | TRBV27 | CASSLRDREVGETQYF | TGTGCCAGCAGTCTCCGGGACAGGGAGGTCGGGGAGACCCAGTACTTC
TRBJ2-3 | NA | NA | TRBV7-9 | CASSELGRMTDTQYF | TGTGCCAGCAGCGAGTTGGGTAGAATGACAGATACGCAGTATTTT
TRBJ2-1 | NA | once | TRBV30 | CAWSPGASYNEQFF | TGTGCCTGGAGCCCCGGGGCCTCTTACAATGAGCAGTTCTTC
TRBJ1-5 | NA | NA | TRBV6-1 | CASSEAGTNQPQHF | TGTGCCAGCAGTGAAGCGGGGACAAATCAGCCCCAGCATTTT
TRBJ1-1 | NA | NA | TRBV7-9 | CASSGPPRATEAFF | TGTGCCAGCAGCGGCCCACCGAGGGCCACTGAAGCTTTCTTT